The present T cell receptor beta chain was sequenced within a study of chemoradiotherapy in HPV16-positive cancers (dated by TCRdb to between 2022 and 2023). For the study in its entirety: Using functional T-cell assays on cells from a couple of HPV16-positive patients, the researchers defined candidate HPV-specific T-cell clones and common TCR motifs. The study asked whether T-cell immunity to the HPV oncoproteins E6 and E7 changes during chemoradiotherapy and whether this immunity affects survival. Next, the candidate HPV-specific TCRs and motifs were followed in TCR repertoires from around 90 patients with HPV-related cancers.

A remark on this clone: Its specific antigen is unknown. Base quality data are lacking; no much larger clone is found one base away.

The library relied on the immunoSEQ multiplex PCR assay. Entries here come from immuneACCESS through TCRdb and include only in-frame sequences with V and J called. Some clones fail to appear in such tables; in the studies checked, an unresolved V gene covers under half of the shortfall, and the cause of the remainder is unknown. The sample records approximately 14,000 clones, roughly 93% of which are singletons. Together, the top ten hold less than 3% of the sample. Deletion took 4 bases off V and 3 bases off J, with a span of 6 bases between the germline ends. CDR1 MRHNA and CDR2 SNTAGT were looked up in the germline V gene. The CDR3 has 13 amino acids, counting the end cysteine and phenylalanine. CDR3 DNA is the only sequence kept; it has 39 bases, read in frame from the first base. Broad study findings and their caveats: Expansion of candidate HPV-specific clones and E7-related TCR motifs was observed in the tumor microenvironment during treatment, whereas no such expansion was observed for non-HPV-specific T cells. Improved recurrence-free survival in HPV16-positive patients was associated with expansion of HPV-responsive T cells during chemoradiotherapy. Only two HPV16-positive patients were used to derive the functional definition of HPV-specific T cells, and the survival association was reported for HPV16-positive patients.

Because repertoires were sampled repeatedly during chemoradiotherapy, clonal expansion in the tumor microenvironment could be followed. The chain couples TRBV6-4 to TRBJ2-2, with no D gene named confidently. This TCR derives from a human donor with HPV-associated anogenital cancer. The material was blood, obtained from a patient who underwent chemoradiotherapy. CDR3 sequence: CASSADDTGELFF. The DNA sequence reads TGTGCCAGCAGTGCAGATGACACCGGGGAGCTGTTTTTT.